The rows below give T cell receptor beta chains drawn from one sample of a study of molecular identifiers for immune sequencing clone quantification. TCRdb reanalysed the PCR reads using MiXCR and keeps one entry per CDR3 protein. This table holds more than 50,000 distinct CDR3 sequences, under 20% found once. The sample consisted of naive CD8+ T cells from blood, with Jurkat cell RNA spiked in. These receptors came from a human donor in good health. Some libraries in this study had Jurkat cell RNA spiked in. The CDR3 runs from the conserved cysteine through the conserved F or W. D genes are given only for firm matches. The size field is filled for only some rows; it gives once, few, many or a size class.

cdr3_nt | cdr3_aa | j_call | cdr3_length | v_call | d_call | clone_size
TGTGCCAGCAGTTCCGGGACAGGGTGGCACGAGCAGTACTTC | CASSSGTGWHEQYF | TRBJ2-7 | 14 | TRBV6-5 | TRBD1 | many
TGCTCCGGAGGAGGCGGAAACTCCTACGAGCAGTACTTC | CSGGGGNSYEQYF | TRBJ2-7 | 13 | TRBV20-1 | - | many
TGCAGTGCTAGCATACTAGCGGGAGGATGGGAGCAGTACTTC | CSASILAGGWEQYF | TRBJ2-7 | 14 | TRBV20-1 | TRBD2 | many
TGTGCCAGCCAAATCGGCAATCAGCCCCAGCATTTT | CASQIGNQPQHF | TRBJ1-5 | 12 | TRBV12-3/TRBV12-4 | - | few
TGTGCCAGCAGCTTGGGGATCGGTGGCGAGCAGTACTTC | CASSLGIGGEQYF | TRBJ2-7 | 13 | TRBV5-6 | - | many
TGTGCCAGCAGCCAAGTGGTTGCGGGGCTCGGCTCAGATACGCAGTATTTT | CASSQVVAGLGSDTQYF | TRBJ2-3 | 17 | TRBV14 | - | many
TGTGCCAGCAGCTTGCATGGTAATAGCAATCAGCCCCAGCATTTT | CASSLHGNSNQPQHF | TRBJ1-5 | 15 | TRBV11-2 | - | many
TGTGCCAGCAGTCCGGGACAGGGCGCTAGAAACACCATATATTTT | CASSPGQGARNTIYF | TRBJ1-3 | 15 | TRBV6-5 | TRBD1 | many
TGTGCCAGCAGCCCTGCGGGACTAGCGGGTGGCACAGATACGCAGTATTTT | CASSPAGLAGGTDTQYF | TRBJ2-3 | 17 | TRBV7-8 | TRBD2 | many
TGCGCCAGCAGCCAAGAGGGGCCGGGACCTCCGGATCAGCCCCAGCATTTT | CASSQEGPGPPDQPQHF | TRBJ1-5 | 17 | TRBV4-1 | - | many
TGTGCCAGCAGTACGGGACTAGGCGCAGATACGCAGTATTTT | CASSTGLGADTQYF | TRBJ2-3 | 14 | TRBV27 | TRBD2 | few
TGTGCCAGCAGTCTAGGAGTCGCGGGAACATACAATGAGCAGTTCTTC | CASSLGVAGTYNEQFF | TRBJ2-1 | 16 | TRBV27 | - | -
TGTGCCAGCAGTTTATCCATGGGGACGGGGAACACTGAAGCTTTCTTT | CASSLSMGTGNTEAFF | TRBJ1-1 | 16 | TRBV27 | - | -
TGTGCCAGCAGTTTCAGCTGGGAGCTGTTTTTT | CASSFSWELFF | TRBJ2-2 | 11 | TRBV12-3/TRBV12-4 | - | few
TGCGCCAGCAGCTTTCCGAAGTACGAGCAGTACTTC | CASSFPKYEQYF | TRBJ2-7 | 12 | TRBV5-1 | - | many
TGTGCCAGCAGCGCCAATTTTTACGAGCAGTACTTC | CASSANFYEQYF | TRBJ2-7 | 12 | TRBV9 | - | -
TGCGCCAGCAGCCAGTGGGGGAGCGGGAGAGGCACCGGGGAGCTGTTTTTT | CASSQWGSGRGTGELFF | TRBJ2-2 | 17 | TRBV4-3 | TRBD2 | many
TGCGGCGCTTGGCGGGGGGGACAGGGCCACACTGAAGCTTTCTTT | CGAWRGGQGHTEAFF | TRBJ1-1 | 15 | TRBV20-1 | TRBD1 | -
TGCAGCGTCGGCGACGGGGAGGGGAGAGGCTACACCTTC | CSVGDGEGRGYTF | TRBJ1-2 | 13 | TRBV29-1 | - | many
TGCGCCAGCAGCCAAGTACCGGGCACTGGAGGAAACACCATATATTTT | CASSQVPGTGGNTIYF | TRBJ1-3 | 16 | TRBV4-1 | - | many
TGTGCCAGCAGTTACGCGACAGGGGGTACAGATACGCAGTATTTT | CASSYATGGTDTQYF | TRBJ2-3 | 15 | TRBV6-5 | TRBD1 | many
TGTGCCAGTAGTTCCGTTGCCTCCTACGAGCAGTACTTC | CASSSVASYEQYF | TRBJ2-7 | 13 | TRBV19 | - | many
TGTGCCAGCAGCCAAGAATGGGGTGGGGCGAACACTGAAGCTTTCTTT | CASSQEWGGANTEAFF | TRBJ1-1 | 16 | TRBV3-1 | - | -
TGCGCCAGCAGCCAGGACCGGGACTGGTACGAGCAGTACTTC | CASSQDRDWYEQYF | TRBJ2-7 | 14 | TRBV4-3 | - | -
TGCGCCAGCAGCCAAAGACAGGACAGGCACGACTATGGCTACACCTTC | CASSQRQDRHDYGYTF | TRBJ1-2 | 16 | TRBV4-1 | TRBD1 | many
TGTGCCAGCAGCTTGGCCTCCGGTCAGGGGAGTATCTATGGCCACACCTTC | CASSLASGQGSIYGHTF | TRBJ1-2 | 17 | TRBV5-6 | - | -
TGTGCCAGCAGTTCCACCGGGGAGCTGTTTTTT | CASSSTGELFF | TRBJ2-2 | 11 | TRBV5-3 | - | few
TGCGCCAGCAGCCACCTAGCGGGCTCAAACACCGGGGAGCTGTTTTTT | CASSHLAGSNTGELFF | TRBJ2-2 | 16 | TRBV4-1 | TRBD2 | many
TGTGCCAGCAGCTCCCCGGGACTAGGAGCCACAGATACGCAGTATTTT | CASSSPGLGATDTQYF | TRBJ2-3 | 16 | TRBV11-3 | TRBD2 | many
TGTGCCAGCAGATTTAGCGAGGTCAGCACAGATACGCAGTATTTT | CASRFSEVSTDTQYF | TRBJ2-3 | 15 | TRBV28 | - | many
TGTGCCACCAGCACTCGGGGAATCTACTATGGCTACACCTTC | CATSTRGIYYGYTF | TRBJ1-2 | 14 | TRBV15 | - | -
TGTGCCAGCAGCTTGACGGTGGGGGATTCACCCCTCCACTTT | CASSLTVGDSPLHF | TRBJ1-6 | 14 | TRBV5-3 | - | few
TGTGCCAGTAGTATAGGGACAGGGTGGTCTGAGCAGTTCTTC | CASSIGTGWSEQFF | TRBJ2-1 | 14 | TRBV19 | TRBD1 | -
TGTGCCAGCAGCCTCACCCTGACCACCTATGGCTACACCTTC | CASSLTLTTYGYTF | TRBJ1-2 | 14 | TRBV12-3/TRBV12-4 | - | many
TGTGCCAGCAGTTTATTGAGAGGGGAAGCTTTCTTT | CASSLLRGEAFF | TRBJ1-1 | 12 | TRBV27 | - | many
TGTGCCAGCAGTTCGCCGAGCGGGAACTACGAGCAGTACTTC | CASSSPSGNYEQYF | TRBJ2-7 | 14 | TRBV28 | TRBD2 | many
TGTGCCAGCAGCCCAGCCTCTAGCGGGATGTACGAGCAGTACTTC | CASSPASSGMYEQYF | TRBJ2-7 | 15 | TRBV7-8 | TRBD2 | many
TGTGCCAGCAGTGTCCACCCCAACTACGAGCAGTACTTC | CASSVHPNYEQYF | TRBJ2-7 | 13 | TRBV28 | - | -
TGTGCCAGCAGTTCCCCCCTTGGACTAGCGGTGAACACCGGGGAGCTGTTTTTT | CASSSPLGLAVNTGELFF | TRBJ2-2 | 18 | TRBV12-3/TRBV12-4 | TRBD2 | many
TGCGCCAGCAGCCAAGATCCGCTTTCCAATGAGCAGTTCTTC | CASSQDPLSNEQFF | TRBJ2-1 | 14 | TRBV4-3 | - | few
TGTGCCATCAGTGACGGTTGGAGCACAGATACGCAGTATTTT | CAISDGWSTDTQYF | TRBJ2-3 | 14 | TRBV10-3 | - | many
TGCAGCGTTCGACCCCCGAGCTCCTACGAGCAGTACTTC | CSVRPPSSYEQYF | TRBJ2-7 | 13 | TRBV29-1 | - | many
TGTGCCAGCAGCAAGTTACCTGGTTACAACAATCAGCCCCAGCATTTT | CASSKLPGYNNQPQHF | TRBJ1-5 | 16 | TRBV21-1 | - | -
TGCGCCAGCAGCCAAGGATTGGGACTAGCCTTCCAAGAGACCCAGTACTTC | CASSQGLGLAFQETQYF | TRBJ2-5 | 17 | TRBV10-1 | TRBD2 | many
TGTGCCAGCGGTTGGGCAAATTCCTACGAGCAGTACTTC | CASGWANSYEQYF | TRBJ2-7 | 13 | TRBV27 | - | many
TGTGCCAGTAGTGCGAAAGGACAGGTTGTGGGGATGAACGCTGAAGCTTTCTTT | CASSAKGQVVGMNAEAFF | TRBJ1-1 | 18 | TRBV19 | TRBD1 | -
TGTGCCAGCAGCCCCCGGGCAGGGTTGAACACTGAAGCTTTCTTT | CASSPRAGLNTEAFF | TRBJ1-1 | 15 | TRBV5-3 | - | -
TGTGCCAGCAGCCAAGAGAGCTCCTACGAGCAGTACTTC | CASSQESSYEQYF | TRBJ2-7 | 13 | TRBV4-2 | - | many
TGTGCCAGCAGCCATTCGGTAGGGAGCACAGATACGCAGTATTTT | CASSHSVGSTDTQYF | TRBJ2-3 | 15 | TRBV7-9 | - | many
TGCGCCAGCGGCCAAGTTCCGAGCTCCTACAATGAGCAGTTCTTC | CASGQVPSSYNEQFF | TRBJ2-1 | 15 | TRBV4-1 | - | -
TGTGCCAGCGGCCGTGGGGGCAGCCCTTATCAGCCCCAGCATTTT | CASGRGGSPYQPQHF | TRBJ1-5 | 15 | TRBV27 | - | many
TGCGCCAGCAGCCAACGACTAGCGAGAGGTTTGGATACGCAGTATTTT | CASSQRLARGLDTQYF | TRBJ2-3 | 16 | TRBV4-1 | TRBD2 | few
TGTGCCAGCAGCTTATCGATCGAGGCAGGGAACTATGGCTACACCTTC | CASSLSIEAGNYGYTF | TRBJ1-2 | 16 | TRBV13 | - | many
TGCGCCAGCAGCCAAGGCGGTCTGGTAAATACTTGGAACACCATATATTTT | CASSQGGLVNTWNTIYF | TRBJ1-3 | 17 | TRBV4-1 | - | many